This T cell receptor (beta chain) was retrieved from a study of T cells in Graves' hyperthyroidism and ophthalmopathy (dated by TCRdb to the late 2010s). Background for the entire study: Peripheral blood was collected at initial diagnosis, before any treatment. TCR V-J signatures able to tell the groups apart were searched for in a discovery cohort of 90 to 100 patients, of whom around 43 had Graves' ophthalmopathy and 57 had stable Graves' hyperthyroidism. The study also compared thyroid tissue and blood T-cell repertoires from a handful of Graves' hyperthyroidism patients. Whether ophthalmopathy could be predicted prospectively was tested in an independent validation cohort made up of 18 hyperthyroidism patients plus 17 patients who later progressed to ophthalmopathy. The 100 discovery patients were divided at random into training and test sets in a 7:3 ratio. TCR Vbeta CDR3 sequencing of 130 to 150 peripheral blood samples (around 45 ophthalmopathy, some 75 hyperthyroidism and some 17 progressor patients) is reported in the paper. Once sampling was done, hyperthyroidism patients were given methimazole at a starting dose of 30 mg daily, whereas ophthalmopathy patients were given high-dose intravenous methylprednisolone. The paper as a whole reports these results and caveats: Most expanded thyroid clonotypes (frequency above 0.001) were also detected in blood, suggesting blood repertoires may reflect thyroid immune responses. Sample size was not statistically predetermined, and blinding of investigators to group allocation was not performed. A 13 V-J signature model separated ophthalmopathy from stable hyperthyroidism, with approximately 86% sensitivity and roughly 81% specificity in cross-validation and 80%/75% in testing. In validation, progression to ophthalmopathy was predicted by the model with roughly 71% sensitivity and around 76% specificity, a median of 6.5 months before onset.

Reading the germline V gene gives CDR1 SGHDT and CDR2 YYEEEE. V trim: 0 bases; J trim: 4 bases; unmatched bases: 11. The CDR3 runs 17 amino acids, cysteine and phenylalanine included. The retained sequence is limited to the CDR3, 51 bases, with the frame set at the first base. Moderately to severely active disease, a Clinical Activity Score of at least 3, a NOSPECS grade of at least 4, and a duration under 3 months were present in ophthalmopathy patients. Any patient with an uncontrolled infection, another autoimmune disease, pregnancy or lactation was excluded. Diagnoses relied on clinical symptoms, serum thyroxine and TRAb, thyroid ultrasound and orbital computed tomography. PBMCs were separated from 10 ml of fresh peripheral blood using Ficoll-Paque density gradient centrifugation. Trizol reagent was used to extract total RNA, and RNA quality was then checked on an Agilent 2100 Bioanalyzer. There are a few counts of this clonotype. Its antigen is not yet known. No qualities accompany the bases; no much larger clone lies one base away.

The TCR beta CDR3 regions were amplified from the RNA transcripts. The first round of RT-PCR for the TCR CDR3 was performed with the HTBI primer set and the Qiagen OneStep RT-PCR kit. A second multiplex PCR round built the libraries, followed by size selection and purification. Sequencing of the libraries was done on an Illumina HiSeq2000 using paired-end 100 bp reads. As for the original processing: SOAPnuke was used to process the raw data, throwing out any read that contained adapters or uncalled bases, had a mean Phred below 15, or lacked an exact constant-primer or identifier match. High-quality paired reads were merged with COPE v1.2.5, and unique nucleotide sequences were defined as clonotypes. MiTCR v1.1 was used to align the clonotypes against IMGT TRBV, TRBD and TRBJ reference segments. The analysis included only V-J combinations with a frequency above 0.0001, which together covered roughly 99% of the repertoires. The TCS score was defined as the ratio of F50 (clonal expansion) to E x V (chaos), calculated using BLOSUM62-based TCRdist between CDR3 peptides within each V-J. Welch's t-statistics and random forest reduced roughly 500 V-J features to around 14, which were used in a naive Bayes classifier (R e1071). The public reads were quality trimmed at Q25 with fastp and then assembled into clones with MiXCR by TCRdb, keeping productive beta chains. Entries are consolidated by CDR3 protein sequence, retaining the most common genes and DNA. These V and J calls originate from TCRdb's pipeline instead of the authors' own analysis. The sample data list over 400,000 distinct CDR3 sequences, and approximately 15% of these were observed just once. The ten largest clones capture around 13% of the sample.

The sample taken for sequencing was blood. The clonotype comes from a man between 18 and 35 years old with Graves' ophthalmopathy. The chain links TRBV5-6 with TRBJ2-7; TRBD2 matches 9 bases in the middle. The CDR3 in this case is CASSLEILGTSRYEQYF. The base sequence is TGTGCCAGCAGCTTGGAGATTTTGGGGACTAGCAGGTACGAGCAGTACTTC.